This T cell receptor beta chain was recorded in a study of OX40 agonist ivuxolimab in advanced cancers. At the level of the whole study: Ivuxolimab, which targeted the costimulatory receptor OX40 (CD134), was an agonistic, fully human IgG2 monoclonal antibody. Intravenous ivuxolimab was administered to patients every 2 weeks at six dose levels: 0.01, 0.1, 0.3, 1.5, 3 and 10 mg/kg. Patients were allowed to have had prior anti-PD-1, anti-PD-L1 or anti-CTLA-4 therapy, and roughly 40% of the dose-escalation patients had previously received checkpoint inhibitors. Partial responses were achieved by three dose-escalation patients, of whom one had hepatocellular carcinoma and two had cutaneous melanoma. Of the 50 to 55 dose-escalation patients, hepatocellular carcinoma was present in around 20, melanoma in about 15, renal cell carcinoma in 9 and head and neck cancer in 9. The dose-escalation cohort was about 83% male with a mean age of approximately 60 years, ranging from about 20 to 85. The paper describes the monotherapy dose-escalation part (N of about 47 patients) of the phase I trial of ivuxolimab. Peripheral TCRbeta sequencing was intended to test whether TCR sequence diversity was altered and clonal T-cell expansion was caused by ivuxolimab. Broader findings and caveats from the paper: After ivuxolimab, expanded clones were on average more numerous among CD8+ T cells than among CD4+ T cells. Low levels of normalized T-cell clonal expansion were also seen in some patients who did not respond. The antigen specificity of the clonally expanded peripheral T cells was not determined. In the 0.1-3.0 mg/kg groups, partial responders had among the lowest normalized peripheral clonal expansion, particularly in CD8+ T cells. Clonal expansion of both CD4+ and CD8+ blood T cells was observed from baseline to week 6 at doses 0.1 to 3.0 mg/kg.

For sequencing of the TCRbeta CDR3 region, genomic DNA was extracted from the sorted cells. The immunoSEQ Assay was used to sequence the TCRbeta CDR3 regions. In TCRdb, the immuneACCESS table is reduced to in-frame sequences with V and J assigned. These tables do not hold every clone; where another copy was compared, an unresolved V gene accounts for under half, and the others remain unexplained. The sample table holds roughly 59,000 clones, of which approximately 87% were seen once. Around 2% of the sample is held by the ten biggest clonotypes. Here V drops 6 bases and J drops 8 bases, and the junction holds 6 bases not matched to any gene. The CDR3 runs 13 amino acids, cysteine and phenylalanine included. Only the CDR3 DNA is retained, 39 bases long and in frame from the first base. CDR1 and CDR2 are drawn from the germline V gene: SNHLY, FYNNEI. Patients with a history of autoimmune disease or receiving systemic immunosuppression were excluded from the trial. Peripheral blood for TCR sequencing was drawn from every dose cohort at baseline, at cycle 4 day 1 and at cycle 7 day 1. Samples came from an open-label, multicenter, first-in-human phase I dose-escalation trial of ivuxolimab. Adults with locally advanced or metastatic melanoma, renal cell, hepatocellular, or head and neck squamous cell carcinoma were enrolled in the trial. CD4+ and CD8+ T cells were sorted separately from peripheral blood before TCR sequencing.

A word on this clone: Its specific antigen is unknown. Base qualities are missing; no much larger clone stands one base away.

This clonotype was obtained from an adult with an advanced solid tumor such as melanoma, head and neck, liver or kidney cancer. This receptor chain uses TRBV2 and TRBJ2-5; 10 central nucleotides agree with TRBD1. The starting material was CD4+ or CD8+ T cells sorted from blood, obtained in a trial of the OX40 agonist ivuxolimab. The DNA is TGTGCCAGCAGCCCCGGGACAGGGGATACCCAGTACTTC. Its protein is CASSPGTGDTQYF. Joined to the reference TRBV2 and TRBJ2-5 proteins, this CDR3 gives the full variable domain: EPEVTQTPSHQVTQMGQEVILRCVPISNHLYFYWYRQILGQKVEFLVSFYNNEISEKSEIFDDQFSVERPDGSNFTLKIRSTKLEDSAMYFCASSPGTGDTQYFGPGTRLLVL.